Listed below are T cell receptor beta chains from one sample, sequenced in a study of blood T cell repertoires in COVID-19. Assay: immunoSEQ multiplex PCR; the TCRdb copy retains only in-frame clones and omits some. In the table there are over 150,000 clones, around 80% of which are singletons. Sequencing was done on a sample of peripheral blood. These receptors originate from a woman between 40 and 50 years old with COVID-19, enrolled during active disease. The CDR3 runs from the conserved cysteine through the conserved F or W. A D gene is named only where the DNA matches it firmly. The listing skips clone size in some rows; elsewhere it reads once, few, many or a size class.

TGTGCCAGCAGTGAAATCGATGCGACAGGGCCCTACGAGCAGTACTTC,CASSEIDATGPYEQYF,TRBJ2-7,TRBD1,few,TRBV6-1
TGTGCCAGCCTGTTCGAGCCAGGGAGGGATGAGCAGTTCTTC,CASLFEPGRDEQFF,TRBJ2-1,TRBD2,-,TRBV2
TGCGCCAGCAGCCAAGATCGGTGGGACAGTAGGACTGAAGCTTTCTTT,CASSQDRWDSRTEAFF,TRBJ1-1,TRBD1,-,TRBV4-1
TGTGCCACCAGTGATTGGGGACTCACAGATACGCAGTATTTT,CATSDWGLTDTQYF,TRBJ2-3,-,-,TRBV24-1
TGTGCCAGCAGTCCCTCCAGACAGGGCACCGGGGAGCTGTTTTTT,CASSPSRQGTGELFF,TRBJ2-2,TRBD1,-,TRBV28
TGCAGCGTTGAAGACTCCGGGACAGGGTCAGAAGAGCAGTACTTC,CSVEDSGTGSEEQYF,TRBJ2-7,TRBD1,-,TRBV29-1
TGCGCCAGCAGCCGCCAGGGGGCTAGCTCCTATAATTCACCCCTCCACTTT,CASSRQGASSYNSPLHF,TRBJ1-6,TRBD1,-,TRBV5-1
TGCGCCAGCAGCTTGGCCCCTGGGTCGGGCACCGGGGAGCTGTTTTTT,CASSLAPGSGTGELFF,TRBJ2-2,-,-,TRBV5-1
TGTGCCAGTAGTGCTCGACAGGAGGCCAAAAACATTCAGTACTTC,CASSARQEAKNIQYF,TRBJ2-4,-,once,TRBV19
TGTGCCAGCAGCGGACTCTACGAGCAGTACTTC,CASSGLYEQYF,TRBJ2-7,-,-,TRBV12-3/TRBV12-4
TGTGCCAGCAGCCCTGGACTCCGCTATGGCTACACCTTC,CASSPGLRYGYTF,TRBJ1-2,-,-,TRBV11-2
TGTGCCAGCCCGGCACGGACAGGTTGGGTTTTT,CASPARTGWVF,TRBJ1-1,TRBD1,once,TRBV2
TGTGCCAGCAGTTATGCGACAGGCGGGGGGCAAGAGACCCAGTACTTC,CASSYATGGGQETQYF,TRBJ2-5,TRBD2,-,TRBV6-5
TGTGCCAGTAGCGGACTAGCGGCCAACACCGGGGAGCTGTTTTTT,CASSGLAANTGELFF,TRBJ2-2,TRBD2,-,TRBV19
TGCGCCAGCTTCGCCCGGACAGGGGCAGAGACCCAGTACTTC,CASFARTGAETQYF,TRBJ2-5,TRBD1,-,TRBV5-1
TGTGCCAGCAGTCTCGATCCGGGATCTTATGGCTACACCTTC,CASSLDPGSYGYTF,TRBJ1-2,-,-,TRBV5-4
TGCGCCAGCAGCGGTCCCGGGACAGTTTGGGGCACTGAAGCTTTCTTT,CASSGPGTVWGTEAFF,TRBJ1-1,TRBD1,few,TRBV5-1
TGTGCCAGTTCTCGGGGCAATCAGCCCCAGCATTTT,CASSRGNQPQHF,TRBJ1-5,-,few,TRBV19
TGTGCCAGCCATCCTCGGGGGGCGCAGGGCTACACCTTC,CASHPRGAQGYTF,TRBJ1-2,-,few,TRBV12-3/TRBV12-4
TGCAGCGCAGGAGACAACACCATATATTTT,CSAGDNTIYF,TRBJ1-3,-,-,TRBV29-1
TGTGCCAGCAGGGGACAGGGCTACATCACCGGGGAGCTGTTTTTT,CASRGQGYITGELFF,TRBJ2-2,TRBD1,-,TRBV27
TGTGCCAGCAGTTTCAGGCTAGCGGGGCCCAGCTCCTACGAGCAGTACTTC,CASSFRLAGPSSYEQYF,TRBJ2-7,TRBD2,-,TRBV27
TGCGCCAGCAGTCCCGACAGGGAGCACTACAATGAGCAGTTCTTC,CASSPDREHYNEQFF,TRBJ2-1,TRBD1,-,TRBV10-1
TGCGCCAGCAGCTTGGAGGGGAAACATGGCTACACCTTC,CASSLEGKHGYTF,TRBJ1-2,-,-,TRBV5-1
TGCGCCAGCAGCCCGCCCTCCGACAGAAACAATCAGCCCCAGCATTTT,CASSPPSDRNNQPQHF,TRBJ1-5,-,-,TRBV4-1
TGCGCCAGCAGCCAAGGGGGACTTGAAGCTTTCTTT,CASSQGGLEAFF,TRBJ1-1,-,-,TRBV4-1
TGTGCCAGCAGCTTCGGGGGTAACCCCTACAATGAGCAGTTCTTC,CASSFGGNPYNEQFF,TRBJ2-1,-,-,TRBV7-3
TGTGCCAGCAGTTCAAGGGGGAACACTGAAGCTTTCTTT,CASSSRGNTEAFF,TRBJ1-1,-,-,TRBV6-2/TRBV6-3
TGTGCCAGCAGCATATATAGCGGGAGCACAGATACGCAGTATTTT,CASSIYSGSTDTQYF,TRBJ2-3,TRBD2,-,TRBV3-1/TRBV3-2
TGTGCCAGCAGAAGGCGACAGCATAATGAAAAACTGTTTTTT,CASRRRQHNEKLFF,TRBJ1-4,-,once,TRBV6-5
TGTGCCACCAGAAAACTCTACGGGAAGAACACTGAAGCTTTCTTT,CATRKLYGKNTEAFF,TRBJ1-1,-,-,TRBV24-1
TGTGCCAGCAGTGAAGTCGACAGGGGAAGACCCTCTAGGAGTAACTATGGCTACACCTTC,CASSEVDRGRPSRSNYGYTF,TRBJ1-2,TRBD1,-,TRBV6-1
TGTGCCATCAGTGACTGGACTAGCGGAGCAGAGACCCAGTACTTC,CAISDWTSGAETQYF,TRBJ2-5,TRBD2,-,TRBV10-3
TGTGCCAGCAGCTCCCGGGACAGGGGGGACGAGCAGTACTTC,CASSSRDRGDEQYF,TRBJ2-7,TRBD1,-,TRBV13
TGTGCCACCAGCCAAGGACAGGGAGGTGAAAAACTGTTTTTT,CATSQGQGGEKLFF,TRBJ1-4,TRBD1,-,TRBV15
TGTGCCAGTAGTATCTTCGGGGGACAGAGCAATCAGCCCCAGCATTTT,CASSIFGGQSNQPQHF,TRBJ1-5,TRBD1,-,TRBV19
TGCAGCGTTGAAAGCCAGGGGGCGTATGGCTACACCTTC,CSVESQGAYGYTF,TRBJ1-2,TRBD1,-,TRBV29-1
TGTGCCAGCAGCCAAGATGGAGGGGGGGCCCAGCATTTT,CASSQDGGGAQHF,TRBJ1-5,-,-,TRBV3-1/TRBV3-2
TGTGCCAGTAGTCCCGCAGGATCGGATGGCTACACCTTC,CASSPAGSDGYTF,TRBJ1-2,-,-,TRBV19
TGTGCCAGCAGCTTGACAGGAATAGAGCATGGCTACACCTTC,CASSLTGIEHGYTF,TRBJ1-2,-,-,TRBV5-5
TGTGCCGCCGGTCCCGGGACAACGGGTTATGGCTACACCTTC,CAAGPGTTGYGYTF,TRBJ1-2,-,many,TRBV24-1
TGTGCCAGCAGCGTAGCGGTTGGGCGGGAGCCCTCAGATACGCAGTATTTT,CASSVAVGREPSDTQYF,TRBJ2-3,TRBD2,-,TRBV9
TGTGCCAGTAGTATGTCCCGCCTGCTATTAACCTTC,CASSMSRLLLTF,TRBJ1-2,-,-,TRBV19
TGCGCCAGCAGGAGAGGGACTATGAACACCGGGGAGCTGTTTTTT,CASRRGTMNTGELFF,TRBJ2-2,TRBD2,-,TRBV5-1
TGTGCCAGCAGCTTCGGGACACTAGCCTACGAGCAGTACTTC,CASSFGTLAYEQYF,TRBJ2-7,-,once,TRBV7-9
TGTGCCAGCTCACGCGAGACATTTGCCTACGAGCAGTACTTC,CASSRETFAYEQYF,TRBJ2-7,-,few,TRBV18
TGTGCCAGCAGCGCTAAGGGGGCGGGAAGCCCCGACACCGGGGAGCTGTTTTTT,CASSAKGAGSPDTGELFF,TRBJ2-2,-,-,TRBV9
TGTGCCAGGGTAGGCGGGTACAATGAGCAGTTCTTC,CARVGGYNEQFF,TRBJ2-1,-,-,TRBV19
TGTGCCATCTCTCACTCCCCGTGGACAGGCCCCTACGAGCAGTACTTC,CAISHSPWTGPYEQYF,TRBJ2-7,TRBD1,-,TRBV28
TGTGCCAGTAGAAGGCGGCGGATGAACACTGAAGCTTTCTTT,CASRRRRMNTEAFF,TRBJ1-1,-,-,TRBV19
TGTGCCAGCAGCGATACCTACTCCTACGAGCAGTACTTC,CASSDTYSYEQYF,TRBJ2-7,-,few,TRBV7-3
TGTGCTAGTGGGCCTAGCGGGGGGCCAAGGGAGCAGTACTTC,CASGPSGGPREQYF,TRBJ2-7,TRBD2,-,TRBV12-5
TGTGCCAGCGGACAGGGTAGCAATCAGCCCCAGCATTTT,CASGQGSNQPQHF,TRBJ1-5,TRBD1,-,TRBV3-1/TRBV3-2
TGTGCCAGCAGCTTAGGGGCTAGCGGGGTCTACAATGAGCAGTTCTTC,CASSLGASGVYNEQFF,TRBJ2-1,TRBD2,few,TRBV7-6
TGTGCCAGCAGCCCGGGGGCCGGGGAGCTGTTTTTT,CASSPGAGELFF,TRBJ2-2,-,-,TRBV7-7
TGTGCCAGCAGATACAGGGGACACACCGGGGAGCTGTTTTTT,CASRYRGHTGELFF,TRBJ2-2,TRBD1,-,TRBV2
TGCAGCGTTGTCAGGCAGTACGAGCAGTACTTC,CSVVRQYEQYF,TRBJ2-7,-,-,TRBV29-1